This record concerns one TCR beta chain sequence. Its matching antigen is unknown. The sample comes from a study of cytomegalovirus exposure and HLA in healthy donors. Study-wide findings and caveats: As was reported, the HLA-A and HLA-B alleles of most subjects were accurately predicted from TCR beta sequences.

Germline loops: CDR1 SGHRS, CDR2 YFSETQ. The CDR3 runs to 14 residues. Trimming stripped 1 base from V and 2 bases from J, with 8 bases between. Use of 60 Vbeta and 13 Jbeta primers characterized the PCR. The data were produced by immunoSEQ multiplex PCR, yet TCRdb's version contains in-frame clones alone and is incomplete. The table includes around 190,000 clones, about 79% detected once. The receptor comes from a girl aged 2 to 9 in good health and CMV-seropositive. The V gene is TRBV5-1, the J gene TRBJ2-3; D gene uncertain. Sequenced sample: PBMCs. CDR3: CASSLSESTDTQYF. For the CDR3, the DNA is TGCGCCAGCAGCTTGTCTGAGTCCACAGATACGCAGTATTTT.